This T cell receptor (beta chain) was found in a study of tumor and adjacent non-tumor tissue in lung cancer. Study at large: Patients comprised 12 adenocarcinoma, 2 squamous cell carcinoma and 1 small cell lung cancer. Samples averaged approximately 3.9 million productive TCRbeta reads each.

Study-level findings and limits: In normal lung, the top 100 clones were significantly more dominant than in tumor.

This clonotype occurred many times. Its specificity is not known. The library came from three nested PCR rounds adapted from ARM-PCR protocols. TCRdb re-derived calls from the multiplex PCR reads in MiXCR, one entry per CDR3 protein. Of about 100,000 distinct CDR3 sequences listed, about 62% are singletons. The template was RNA from unsorted bulk tissue. More than 3 cm separated this lung sample from the edge of the tumor. The length of the CDR3 is 13 residues. V was shortened by 6 bases and J by 3 bases, with 11 bases between the two germline ends. The receptor comes from a man aged 25-45 years with non-small cell lung cancer. The chain employs TRBV12-3 or TRBV12-4 and TRBJ1-1, with D tentatively TRBD1 (6 bases). Sequencing was carried out using distant non-tumor lung tissue. CDR3 nucleotide sequence: TGTGCCAGCAGCTTGGACAGCGACACTGAAGCTTTCTTT. Its protein is CASSLDSDTEAFF.